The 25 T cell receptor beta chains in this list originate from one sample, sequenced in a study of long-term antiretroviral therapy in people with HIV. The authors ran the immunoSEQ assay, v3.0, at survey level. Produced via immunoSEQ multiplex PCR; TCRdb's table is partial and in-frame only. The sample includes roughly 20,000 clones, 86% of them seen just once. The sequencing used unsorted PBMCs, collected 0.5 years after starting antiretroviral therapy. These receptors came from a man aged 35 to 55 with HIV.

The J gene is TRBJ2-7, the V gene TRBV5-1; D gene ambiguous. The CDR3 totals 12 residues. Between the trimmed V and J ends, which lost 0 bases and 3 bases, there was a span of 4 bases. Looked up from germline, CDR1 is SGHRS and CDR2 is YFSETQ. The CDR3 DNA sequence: TGCGCCAGCAGCTTGGCCAGCTACGAGCAGTACTTC. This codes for CASSLASYEQYF.

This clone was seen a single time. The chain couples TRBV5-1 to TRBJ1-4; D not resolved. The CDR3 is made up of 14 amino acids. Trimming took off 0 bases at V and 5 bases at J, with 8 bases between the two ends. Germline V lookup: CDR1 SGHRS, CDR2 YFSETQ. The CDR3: CASSLDGVNEKLFF. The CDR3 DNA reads TGCGCCAGCAGCTTGGACGGGGTGAATGAAAAACTGTTTTTT. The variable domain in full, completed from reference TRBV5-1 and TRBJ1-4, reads KAGVTQTPRYLIKTRGQQVTLSCSPISGHRSVSWYQQTPGQGLQFLFEYFSETQRNKGNFPGRFSGRQFSNSRSEMNVSTLELGDSALYLCASSLDGVNEKLFFGSGTQLSVL.

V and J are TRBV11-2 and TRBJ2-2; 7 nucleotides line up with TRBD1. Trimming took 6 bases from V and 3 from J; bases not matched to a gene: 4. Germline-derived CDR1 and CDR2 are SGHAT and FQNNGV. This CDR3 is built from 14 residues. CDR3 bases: TGTGCCAGCAGTACAGGGGTAGACACCGGGGAGCTGTTTTTT. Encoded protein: CASSTGVDTGELFF.

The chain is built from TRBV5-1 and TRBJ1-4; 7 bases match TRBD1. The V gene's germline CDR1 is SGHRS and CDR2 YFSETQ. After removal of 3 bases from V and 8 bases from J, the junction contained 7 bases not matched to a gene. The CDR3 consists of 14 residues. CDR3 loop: CASSSGQSDEKLFF. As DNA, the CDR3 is TGCGCCAGCAGCTCGGGACAGTCAGACGAAAAACTGTTTTTT.

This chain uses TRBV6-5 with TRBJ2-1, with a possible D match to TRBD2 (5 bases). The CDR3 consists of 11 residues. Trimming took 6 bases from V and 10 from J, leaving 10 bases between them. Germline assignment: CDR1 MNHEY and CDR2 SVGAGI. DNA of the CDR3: TGTGCCAGCAGGGGAGAATGGGAGCAGTTCTTC. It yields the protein CASRGEWEQFF.

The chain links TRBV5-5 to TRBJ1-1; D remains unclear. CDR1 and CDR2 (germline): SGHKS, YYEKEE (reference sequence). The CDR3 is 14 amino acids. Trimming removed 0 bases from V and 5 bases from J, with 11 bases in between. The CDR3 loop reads CASSLERLWTEAFF. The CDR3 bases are TGTGCCAGCAGCTTGGAAAGGTTGTGGACTGAAGCTTTCTTT.

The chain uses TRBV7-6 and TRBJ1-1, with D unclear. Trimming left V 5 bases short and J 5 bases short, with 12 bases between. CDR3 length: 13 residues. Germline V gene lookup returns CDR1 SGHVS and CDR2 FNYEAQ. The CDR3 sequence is CASSNDIRTEAFF. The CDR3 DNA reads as TGTGCCAGCAGCAATGACATTCGGACTGAAGCTTTCTTT.

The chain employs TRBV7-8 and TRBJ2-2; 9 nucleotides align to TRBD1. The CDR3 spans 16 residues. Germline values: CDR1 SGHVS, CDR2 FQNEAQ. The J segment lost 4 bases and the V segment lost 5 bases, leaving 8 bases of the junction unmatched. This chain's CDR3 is CASSVLPGQGTGELFF. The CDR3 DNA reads TGTGCCAGCAGCGTACTACCGGGACAGGGCACCGGGGAGCTGTTTTTT.

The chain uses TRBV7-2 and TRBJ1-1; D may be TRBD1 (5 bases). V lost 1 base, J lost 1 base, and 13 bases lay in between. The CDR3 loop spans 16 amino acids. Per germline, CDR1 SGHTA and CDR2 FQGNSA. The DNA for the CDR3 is TGTGCCAGCAGCTTAGGACAGCAAAGAACGAACACTGAAGCTTTCTTT. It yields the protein CASSLGQQRTNTEAFF.

The CDR3: CASSEAIEGNQPQHF. The DNA for the CDR3 is TGTGCCAGCAGTGAAGCGATAGAGGGGAATCAGCCCCAGCATTTT. This chain joins TRBV6-1 and TRBJ1-5; possibly TRBD1 for D (5 bases). CDR1 is MNHNS and CDR2 is SASEGT in the germline V gene. The CDR3 runs to 15 residues. V was trimmed by 0 bases and J by 4 bases, leaving 10 bases between them.

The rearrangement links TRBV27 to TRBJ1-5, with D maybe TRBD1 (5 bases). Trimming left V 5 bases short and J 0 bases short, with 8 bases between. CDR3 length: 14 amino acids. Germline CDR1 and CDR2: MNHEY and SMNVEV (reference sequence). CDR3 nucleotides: TGTGCCAGCAGTCCGACAGTTAGCAATCAGCCCCAGCATTTT. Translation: CASSPTVSNQPQHF.

CDR3 sequence: CASSQGQPNYEQYF. The CDR3 coding sequence is TGTGCCAGCTCACAAGGACAGCCCAACTACGAGCAGTACTTC. The chain joins TRBV18 to TRBJ2-7; D may be TRBD1 (6 bases). The CDR3 covers 14 residues. V lost 4 bases and J 3 bases, leaving 13 bases between the germline ends. Germline loops: CDR1 KGHSH, CDR2 LQKENI.

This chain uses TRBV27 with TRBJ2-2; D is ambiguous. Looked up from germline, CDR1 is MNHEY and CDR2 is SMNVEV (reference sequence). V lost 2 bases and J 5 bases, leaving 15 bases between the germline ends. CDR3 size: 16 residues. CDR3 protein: CASSLGLVGRTGELFF. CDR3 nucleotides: TGTGCCAGCAGTTTAGGGCTTGTCGGTCGGACCGGGGAGCTGTTTTTT.

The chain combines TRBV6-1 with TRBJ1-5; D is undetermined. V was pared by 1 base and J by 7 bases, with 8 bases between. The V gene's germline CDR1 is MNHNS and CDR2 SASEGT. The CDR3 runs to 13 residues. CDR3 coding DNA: TGTGCCAGCAGTGAAGGCACCAACCAGCCCCAGCATTTT. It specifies CASSEGTNQPQHF.

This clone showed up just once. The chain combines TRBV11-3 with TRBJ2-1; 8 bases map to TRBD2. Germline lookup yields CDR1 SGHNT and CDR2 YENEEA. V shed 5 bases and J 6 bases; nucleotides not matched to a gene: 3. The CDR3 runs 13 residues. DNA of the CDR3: TGTGCCAGCAGCCTTGGGACTAGCAATGAGCAGTTCTTC. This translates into CASSLGTSNEQFF.

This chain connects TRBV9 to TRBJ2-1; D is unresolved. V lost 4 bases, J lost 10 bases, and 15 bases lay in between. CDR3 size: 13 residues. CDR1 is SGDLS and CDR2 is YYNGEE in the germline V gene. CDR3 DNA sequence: TGTGCCAGCAGCCCTCCGCATTCCTTCGAGCAGTTCTTC. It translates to CASSPPHSFEQFF.

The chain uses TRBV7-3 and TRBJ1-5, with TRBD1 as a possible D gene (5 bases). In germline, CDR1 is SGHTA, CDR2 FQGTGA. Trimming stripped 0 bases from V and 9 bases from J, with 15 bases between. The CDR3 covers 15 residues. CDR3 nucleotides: TGTGCCAGCAGCTTAACCTTCGGCCCGAGGGGGCCCCAGCATTTT. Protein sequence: CASSLTFGPRGPQHF. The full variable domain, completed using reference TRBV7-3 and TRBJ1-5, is GAGVSQTPSNKVTEKGKYVELRCDPISGHTALYWYRQSLGQGPEFLIYFQGTGAADDSGLPNDRFFAVRPEGSVSTLKIQRTERGDSAVYLCASSLTFGPRGPQHFGDGTRLSIL.

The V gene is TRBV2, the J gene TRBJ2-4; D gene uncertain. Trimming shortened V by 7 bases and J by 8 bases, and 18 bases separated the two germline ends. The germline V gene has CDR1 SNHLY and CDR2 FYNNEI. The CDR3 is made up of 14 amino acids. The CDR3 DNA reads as TGTGCCAGCAAGCCAGCTGTGGTTCTGGACATTCAGTACTTC. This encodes CASKPAVVLDIQYF.

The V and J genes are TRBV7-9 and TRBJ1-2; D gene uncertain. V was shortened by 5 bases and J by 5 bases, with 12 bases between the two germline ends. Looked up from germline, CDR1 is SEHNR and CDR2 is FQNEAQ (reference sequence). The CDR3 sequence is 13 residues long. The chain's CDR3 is CASSQDPGYGYTF. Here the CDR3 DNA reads TGTGCCAGCAGCCAGGACCCCGGATATGGCTACACCTTC.

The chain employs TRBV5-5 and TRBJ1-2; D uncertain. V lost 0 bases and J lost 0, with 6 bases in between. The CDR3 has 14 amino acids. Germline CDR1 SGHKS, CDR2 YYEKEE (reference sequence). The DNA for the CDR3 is TGTGCCAGCAGCTTGGCCGTACCTAACTATGGCTACACCTTC. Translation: CASSLAVPNYGYTF.

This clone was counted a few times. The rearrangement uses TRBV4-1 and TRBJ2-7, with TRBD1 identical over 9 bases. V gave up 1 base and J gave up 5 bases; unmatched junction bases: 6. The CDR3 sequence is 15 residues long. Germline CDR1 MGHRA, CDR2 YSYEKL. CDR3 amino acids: CASSQVQGARNEQYF. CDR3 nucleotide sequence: TGCGCCAGCAGCCAAGTACAGGGGGCGAGAAACGAGCAGTACTTC.

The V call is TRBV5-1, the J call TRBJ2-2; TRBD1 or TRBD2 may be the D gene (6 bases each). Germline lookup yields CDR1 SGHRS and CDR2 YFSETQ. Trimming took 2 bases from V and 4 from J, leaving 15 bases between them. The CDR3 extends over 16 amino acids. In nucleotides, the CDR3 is TGCGCCAGCAGCTTAGGGGGGCGATGGGTCACCGGGGAGCTGTTTTTT. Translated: CASSLGGRWVTGELFF.

CDR3 DNA sequence: TGTGCCAGCAGCTTAGGCACAGTCAGCTCCTACGAGCAGTACTTC. Its protein product is CASSLGTVSSYEQYF. This chain connects TRBV11-2 to TRBJ2-7, with unresolved D. The CDR3 totals 15 residues. The ends were cut back, 1 base at V and 0 bases at J, with 10 bases in the middle. Germline CDR1 and CDR2: SGHAT and FQNNGV.

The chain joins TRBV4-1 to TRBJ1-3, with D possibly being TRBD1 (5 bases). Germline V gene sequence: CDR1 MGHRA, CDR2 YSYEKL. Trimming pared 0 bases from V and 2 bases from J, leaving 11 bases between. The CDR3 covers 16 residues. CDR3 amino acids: CASSQDWGSAGNTIYF. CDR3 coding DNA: TGCGCCAGCAGCCAAGATTGGGGGAGCGCTGGAAACACCATATATTTT.

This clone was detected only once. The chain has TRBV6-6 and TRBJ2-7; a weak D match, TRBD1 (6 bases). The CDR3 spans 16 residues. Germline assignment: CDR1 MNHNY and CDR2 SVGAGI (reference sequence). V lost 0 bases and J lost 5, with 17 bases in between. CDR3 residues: CASSYSPPQTGNEQYF. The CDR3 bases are TGTGCCAGCAGTTACTCCCCCCCGCAAACAGGGAACGAGCAGTACTTC.